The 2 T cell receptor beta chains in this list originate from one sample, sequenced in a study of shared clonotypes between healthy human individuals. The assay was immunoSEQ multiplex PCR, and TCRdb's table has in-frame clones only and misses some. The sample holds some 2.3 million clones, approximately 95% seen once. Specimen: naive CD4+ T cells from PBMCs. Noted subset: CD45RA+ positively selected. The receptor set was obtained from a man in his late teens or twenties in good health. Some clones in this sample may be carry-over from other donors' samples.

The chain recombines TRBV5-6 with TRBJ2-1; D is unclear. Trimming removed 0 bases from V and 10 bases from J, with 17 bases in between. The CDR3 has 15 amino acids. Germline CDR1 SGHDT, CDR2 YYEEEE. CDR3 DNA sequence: TGTGCCAGCAGCTTGGCCCCTGGTTTTAGGCGGGAGCAGTTCTTC. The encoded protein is CASSLAPGFRREQFF. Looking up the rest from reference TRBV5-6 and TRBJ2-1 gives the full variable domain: DAGVTQSPTHLIKTRGQQVTLRCSPKSGHDTVSWYQQALGQGPQFIFQYYEEEERQRGNFPDRFSGHQFPNYSSELNVNALLLGDSALYLCASSLAPGFRREQFFGPGTRLTVL.

The CDR3 is CASSSQEQPNYGYTF. The CDR3, as DNA: TGCGCCAGCAGCTCGCAGGAACAGCCTAACTATGGCTACACCTTC. V usage is TRBV5-1 and J usage is TRBJ1-2; D unclear. The germline gives CDR1 SGHRS, CDR2 YFSETQ. This CDR3 has 15 amino acids. With 3 bases removed from V and 0 bases from J, the gap between germline ends came to 12 bases.